These 21 T cell receptor beta chains were all obtained from the same sample, sequenced in a study of blood T cells in healthy people across ages. With a J-beta primer mix and a sample-barcoded 5' primer, a second PCR ran about 6 to 11 cycles. From the 5' RACE reads, TCRdb called clonotypes with MiXCR, one entry per CDR3 protein. The table includes approximately 800,000 distinct CDR3 sequences, around 45% detected once. Sequencing was done on a sample of blood. The receptors originated from a man aged 80 or over in good health.

The chain carries TRBV7-3 and TRBJ2-7; 11 positions agree with TRBD2. J was trimmed by 2 bases and V by 2 bases; bases with no gene match: 5. The CDR3 runs to 16 residues. CDR1 SGHTA and CDR2 FQGTGA come from the germline V gene. CDR3 residues: CASSLEGTSGPYEQYF. DNA of the CDR3: TGTGCCAGCAGCTTAGAAGGGACTAGCGGTCCCTACGAGCAGTACTTC.

Comment on this clonotype: Possible read error: a much larger clone is one base away. The CDR3 DNA sequence: TGCGGCGCCCGACTAGCGGGAGGTCGGGAGACCCAGTACTTC. Protein sequence: CGARLAGGRETQYF. The chain carries TRBV29-1 and TRBJ2-5; the match to TRBD2 covers 13 bases. Germline-derived CDR1 and CDR2 are SQVTM and ANQGSEA. CDR3 length: 14 amino acids. Together with reference TRBV29-1 and TRBJ2-5, the CDR3 gives the full variable domain: SAVISQKPSRDICQRGTSLTIQCQVDSQVTMMFWYRQQPGQSLTLIATANQGSEATYESGFVIDKFPISRPNLTFSTLTVSNMSPEDSSIYLCGARLAGGRETQYFGPGTRLLVL.

The rearrangement uses TRBV29-1 and TRBJ1-1; D remains unclear. CDR1 SQVTM and CDR2 ANQGSEA come from the germline V gene. The CDR3 sequence is 12 residues long. V was trimmed by 5 bases and J by 3 bases, leaving 10 bases between them. The CDR3 bases are TGCAGCGTTAACGAGGCTGACACTGAAGCTTTCTTT. It is translated as CSVNEADTEAFF. The full variable domain, its missing parts supplied by reference TRBV29-1 and TRBJ1-1, is SAVISQKPSRDICQRGTSLTIQCQVDSQVTMMFWYRQQPGQSLTLIATANQGSEATYESGFVIDKFPISRPNLTFSTLTVSNMSPEDSSIYLCSVNEADTEAFFGQGTRLTVV.

The table lists this clonotype with a count of one. The chain carries TRBV5-1 and TRBJ2-5, with 7 bases aligning to TRBD2. Germline assignment: CDR1 SGHRS and CDR2 YFSETQ. The CDR3 sequence is 14 residues long. V lost 5 bases and J lost 5; bases outside the gene matches: 9. The CDR3 sequence is CASSREVFGETQYF. As DNA, the CDR3 is TGCGCCAGCAGTCGGGAGGTGTTTGGGGAGACCCAGTACTTC. Full variable domain (outside the CDR3, taken from reference TRBV5-1 and TRBJ2-5): KAGVTQTPRYLIKTRGQQVTLSCSPISGHRSVSWYQQTPGQGLQFLFEYFSETQRNKGNFPGRFSGRQFSNSRSEMNVSTLELGDSALYLCASSREVFGETQYFGPGTRLLVL.

This clonotype appeared many times. The chain couples TRBV12-3 or TRBV12-4 to TRBJ2-3; D is possibly TRBD1 (6 bases). This CDR3 has 14 residues. Trimming pared 5 bases from V and 0 bases from J, leaving 9 bases between. The CDR3 protein is CASSSGQSTDTQYF. The CDR3 bases are TGTGCCAGCAGTAGTGGACAGAGCACAGATACGCAGTATTTT.

This clonotype was counted between two and nine times. This chain uses TRBV2 with TRBJ2-5; a possible D gene is TRBD1 (6 bases). V lost 5 bases and J 5 bases, leaving 12 bases between the germline ends. CDR1 and CDR2 (germline): SNHLY, FYNNEI. This CDR3 comprises 13 residues. In DNA, the CDR3 is TGTGCCAGCAGTCGGGACACCCCGGAGACCCAGTACTTC. This sequence encodes CASSRDTPETQYF.

The chain recombines TRBV27 with TRBJ2-5; D may be TRBD2 (5 bases). CDR3 size: 14 residues. The germline V gene encodes CDR1 MNHEY and CDR2 SMNVEV (reference sequence). The V gene lost 5 bases and the J gene lost 11 bases, with 21 bases spanning the gap. CDR3 protein: CASSRRTRMHEQYF. The CDR3 DNA is TGTGCCAGCAGTAGGAGGACGCGAATGCATGAGCAGTACTTC.

This clonotype was seen a handful of times. The chain has TRBV20-1 and TRBJ2-7; TRBD2 is a possible D gene (5 bases). The closer fit of TRBJ2-5 to the DNA end suggests the J call may be wrong. The CDR3 spans 13 residues. Germline V gene data show CDR1 as DFQATT and CDR2 as SNEGSKA (reference sequence). The CDR3, as DNA: TGCAGTGCTAGAGAGGACTCGGCCAGGACCCAGTACTTC. It translates to CSAREDSARTQYF.

In DNA, the CDR3 is TGTGCCAGCAGTGGGACTAGGAGCGGCAATGAGCAGTTCTTC. Residues: CASSGTRSGNEQFF. This rearrangement joins TRBV2 to TRBJ2-1; 7 bases line up with TRBD2. This CDR3 has 14 amino acids. Trimming cost V 4 bases and J 6 bases; bases outside gene matches: 6. In germline, CDR1 is SNHLY, CDR2 FYNNEI.

CDR3 nucleotide sequence: TGCAGTGCTAGAGATGGGGACAGAACGGGCTATGGCTACACCTTC. Amino acid sequence: CSARDGDRTGYGYTF. This chain connects TRBV20-1 to TRBJ1-2; 7 bases map to TRBD1. The CDR3 extends over 15 amino acids. The V segment lost 0 bases and the J segment 4 bases; nucleotides outside the gene matches: 8. Germline CDR1 is DFQATT and CDR2 is SNEGSKA (reference sequence).

V gene TRBV28 combines with J gene TRBJ1-4; D is undetermined. The germline V gene encodes CDR1 MDHEN and CDR2 SYDVKM. Trimming took off 3 bases at V and 7 bases at J, with 15 bases between the two ends. This CDR3 has 15 residues. The CDR3 loop reads CASSLFTTVGEKLFF. The CDR3 region has the DNA TGTGCCAGCAGTTTGTTTACCACAGTGGGTGAAAAACTGTTTTTT. The full variable domain, in which reference TRBV28 and TRBJ1-4 provide the parts outside the CDR3, is DVKVTQSSRYLVKRTGEKVFLECVQDMDHENMFWYRQDPGLGLRLIYFSYDVKMKEKGDIPEGYSVSREKKERFSLILESASTNQTSMYLCASSLFTTVGEKLFFGSGTQLSVL.

This clonotype has more than one count but fewer than ten. A much larger clone lies one base from this, so it may be a read error. V usage is TRBV5-1 and J usage is TRBJ2-1, with 9 bases fitting TRBD2. The J call may be mistaken, given a closer DNA end match to TRBJ2-7. This CDR3 contains 16 residues. Looked up from germline, CDR1 is SGHRS and CDR2 is YFSETQ. The CDR3 nucleotides are TGCGCCAGCAGCTTGGCGGCCCTAGCGGGAACCAATGAGCAGTACTTC. It is translated as CASSLAALAGTNEQYF.

This clonotype showed up just once. The rearrangement joins TRBV5-1 to TRBJ2-5; no definite D call. The J call may be faulty, since TRBJ2-7 better matches the DNA end. This CDR3 has 15 amino acids. Germline V lookup: CDR1 SGHRS, CDR2 YFSETQ. As DNA, the CDR3 is TGCGCCAGCAGCTTGGCCGAAGGGTCCCTGAACGAGCAGTACTTC. It yields the protein CASSLAEGSLNEQYF.

The J gene is TRBJ2-1, the V gene TRBV3-1; 7 positions agree with TRBD2. From germline, CDR1 is LGHDT and CDR2 YNNKEL (reference sequence). CDR3 length: 13 amino acids. V gave up 2 bases and J gave up 12 bases; unmatched junction bases: 7. The chain's CDR3 is CASSQLLSGGQFF. CDR3 coding DNA: TGTGCCAGCAGCCAACTCCTCTCGGGGGGGCAGTTCTTC.

The table lists this clonotype with a few counts. The chain couples TRBV29-1 to TRBJ2-7; D is perhaps TRBD1 or TRBD2 (6 bases each). CDR3 length equals 14 residues. Trimming left V 4 bases short and J 2 bases short, with 15 bases between. In germline, CDR1 is SQVTM, CDR2 ANQGSEA. CDR3 sequence (DNA): TGCAGCGTTGTCCGGGTGGGGGGCACCTACGAGCAGTACTTC. As protein: CSVVRVGGTYEQYF.

The rearrangement uses TRBV15 and TRBJ2-2, with no clear D. V was clipped by 1 base and J by 2 bases, with 5 bases between them. CDR3 size: 14 residues. Germline V gene lookup returns CDR1 LNHNV and CDR2 YYDKDF (reference sequence). The CDR3 spells CATSRGGNTGELFF. CDR3 DNA: TGTGCCACCAGCAGAGGGGGTAACACCGGGGAGCTGTTTTTT.

Concerning this clonotype itself: The germline gene is not matched at one end of the junction; a read error may be the cause. The gene calls are TRBV7-2 and TRBJ2-1; D is perhaps TRBD1 or TRBD2 (6 bases each). The CDR3 loop spans 16 amino acids. CDR1 is SGHTA and CDR2 is FQGNSA in the germline V gene. The CDR3 nucleotides are TGTGGCAGCAGCTTAGCTAGTCGGGGGCCCTACAATGAGCAGTTCTTC. Its translation is CGSSLASRGPYNEQFF. Drawing the rest from reference TRBV7-2 and TRBJ2-1, the complete variable domain is GAGVSQSPSNKVTEKGKDVELRCDPISGHTALYWYRQSLGQGLEFLIYFQGNSAPDKSGLPSDRFSAERTGGSVSTLTIQRTQQEDSAVYLCGSSLASRGPYNEQFFGPGTRLTVL.

This clonotype was recorded at least ten times. The chain joins TRBV10-3 to TRBJ2-3; 8 bases fit TRBD2. CDR1 is ENHRY, CDR2 SYGVKD, per germline. Trimming removed 4 bases from V and 2 bases from J; junction bases left unmatched: 8. There are 16 residues in the CDR3. The CDR3 region is CAISGGAGEITDTQYF. DNA for the CDR3: TGTGCCATCAGTGGGGGAGCGGGAGAGATCACAGATACGCAGTATTTT.

The chain links TRBV20-1 to TRBJ2-7; 12 bases agree with TRBD2. This CDR3 has 14 residues. The germline CDR1 and CDR2 sequences are DFQATT and SNEGSKA (reference sequence). V was clipped by 6 bases and J by 6 bases; unmatched bases: 9. The CDR3 region is CSAPTSGRGSEQYF. CDR3 bases: TGCAGTGCCCCGACTAGCGGGAGAGGAAGCGAGCAGTACTTC.

J is TRBJ1-2 and V is TRBV5-8; 8 positions match TRBD1. The junction had 5 bases not matched to a gene; V was cut back by 4 bases and J by 0 bases. The CDR3 has 15 amino acids. CDR1 is SGHTS, CDR2 YDEGEE, per germline. Written as DNA, the CDR3 is TGTGCCAGCAGCACGCCGGGACAGGCTAACTATGGCTACACCTTC. This gives the protein CASSTPGQANYGYTF. The whole variable domain, remainder taken from reference TRBV5-8 and TRBJ1-2, is EAGVTQSPTHLIKTRGQQATLRCSPISGHTSVYWYQQALGLGLQFLLWYDEGEERNRGNFPPRFSGRQFPNYSSELNVNALELEDSALYLCASSTPGQANYGYTFGSGTRLTVV.

This clonotype turned up a few times. The chain employs TRBV10-3 and TRBJ2-7, with unresolved D. The germline V gene encodes CDR1 ENHRY and CDR2 SYGVKD. The CDR3 is 16 residues long. The V gene lost 0 bases and the J gene lost 4 bases, with 16 bases spanning the gap. The CDR3 sequence: CAISESILSVSYEQYF. CDR3 bases: TGTGCCATCAGTGAGTCGATCTTGTCGGTGTCTTACGAGCAGTACTTC.